This TCR beta chain was identified in a study of blood T cell repertoires in COVID-19. Study summary: Samples taken during acute and convalescent COVID-19 were collected in the United States, Italy and Spain. In each case, the material was cDNA or gDNA derived from T cells, B-cell-depleted T cells, or PBMCs.

The CDR3 covers 14 residues. The germline V gene encodes CDR1 SGHTA and CDR2 FQGTGA. With 5 bases removed from V and 0 bases from J, the gap between germline ends came to 10 bases. Per the study methods: Amplification of reference gene primers provided the estimated nucleated cell counts. TCRdb keeps only in-frame clones here, not all; method: immunoSEQ multiplex PCR. The V and J calls and clone size were taken over from that table, and D and trimming were inferred from the DNA. The sample lists some 320,000 clones; approximately 85% were seen once. A single count supports this clone. Sample: peripheral blood. This TCR was sampled from a human donor in a cohort sampled during active COVID-19. The rearrangement uses TRBV7-3 and TRBJ2-5; no firm D call. For the CDR3, the DNA is TGTGCCAGCAGCATCTCGTCGGACCAAGAGACCCAGTACTTC. Amino acids: CASSISSDQETQYF. The full variable domain, completed using reference TRBV7-3 and TRBJ2-5, is GAGVSQTPSNKVTEKGKYVELRCDPISGHTALYWYRQSLGQGPEFLIYFQGTGAADDSGLPNDRFFAVRPEGSVSTLKIQRTERGDSAVYLCASSISSDQETQYFGPGTRLLVL.